This is a list of T cell receptor beta chains from one sample in a study of T cells after yellow fever vaccination. TCRdb fed the 5' RACE reads into MiXCR, producing one record per CDR3 protein. The table includes a few hundred thousand distinct CDR3 sequences, roughly a fifth detected once. The sample here was PBMCs, taken 15 days after the yellow fever booster vaccination. All receptors derive from a man in his thirties or forties who received the YFV17D yellow fever vaccine. The CDR3 runs from the conserved cysteine through the conserved F or W. Fields, in order: clone size, V gene, J gene, D gene, CDR3 protein, CDR3 DNA. A D gene is named only where the DNA matches it firmly. Size tells how often a clone was seen (once, few, many) or the class of an expanded clone, and some rows leave it out.

NA	TRBV29-1	TRBJ2-2	NA	CSVGRGRGTGELFF	TGCAGCGTTGGCCGGGGGCGAGGGACCGGGGAGCTGTTTTTT
many	TRBV24-1	TRBJ2-5	TRBD1	CATSGTGDETQYF	TGTGCCACCAGTGGGACAGGGGACGAGACCCAGTACTTC
NA	TRBV15	TRBJ2-1	TRBD2	CATSKREGNEQFF	TGTGCCACCAGCAAACGGGAGGGCAATGAGCAGTTCTTC
NA	TRBV18	TRBJ2-7	NA	CASSQEAEQYF	TGTGCCAGCTCACAGGAGGCCGAGCAGTACTTC
few	TRBV4-3	TRBJ2-1	NA	CASSQGPYNEQFF	TGCGCCAGCAGCCAAGGTCCCTACAATGAGCAGTTCTTC
few	TRBV3-1	TRBJ1-1	NA	CASSQDSMQREAFF	TGTGCCAGCAGCCAAGATTCCATGCAGAGGGAAGCTTTCTTT
NA	TRBV11-2	TRBJ2-3	TRBD2	CASSSMAGGSDTQYF	TGTGCCAGCAGCTCGATGGCGGGGGGATCAGATACGCAGTATTTT
few	TRBV5-8	TRBJ2-1	NA	CASSWGLGEQFF	TGTGCCAGCAGCTGGGGGCTGGGGGAGCAGTTCTTC
few	TRBV29-1	TRBJ1-1	NA	CSGTLNTEAFF	TGCAGCGGGACTTTGAACACTGAAGCTTTCTTT
NA	TRBV10-3	TRBJ2-1	NA	CATTPRAGPSYNEQFF	TGTGCCACCACCCCCCGGGCGGGACCCTCCTACAATGAGCAGTTCTTC
few	TRBV5-1	TRBJ2-7	NA	CASSLAQNRGGKEQYF	TGCGCCAGCAGCTTGGCCCAAAATAGAGGGGGAAAAGAGCAGTACTTC
few	TRBV5-1	TRBJ2-3	NA	CASSLSHEVDTQYF	TGCGCCAGCAGCTTGAGTCACGAGGTAGATACGCAGTATTTT
NA	TRBV18	TRBJ2-5	TRBD1	CASSPPTGLQETQYF	TGTGCCAGCTCACCGCCGACAGGGCTACAAGAGACCCAGTACTTC
NA	TRBV5-5	TRBJ2-5	NA	CASSFQGGAGGETQYF	TGTGCCAGCAGCTTCCAGGGGGGCGCCGGGGGAGAGACCCAGTACTTC
NA	TRBV7-7	TRBJ2-2	TRBD1	CASSPRTGGLSGELFF	TGTGCTAGCAGCCCTCGGACAGGGGGCTTGAGCGGGGAGCTGTTTTTT
few	TRBV7-9	TRBJ2-7	TRBD2	CASSPGTSGSFSYEQYF	TGTGCCAGCAGCCCCGGGACTAGCGGGAGTTTCTCCTACGAGCAGTACTTC
NA	TRBV5-1	TRBJ2-7	NA	CASSRGTGTGAEQYF	TGCGCCAGCAGCCGGGGAACAGGGACCGGAGCCGAGCAGTACTTC
NA	TRBV30	TRBJ1-6	NA	CAWSVLTGNSPLHF	TGTGCCTGGAGTGTACTAACAGGAAACTCACCCCTCCACTTT
NA	TRBV6-1	TRBJ2-1	TRBD2	CASSQNPGLAGDRNEQFF	TGTGCCAGCAGTCAAAATCCGGGACTAGCGGGAGATCGAAATGAGCAGTTCTTC
NA	TRBV7-2	TRBJ2-1	NA	CASSSRLGGSSYNEQFF	TGTGCCAGCAGCTCAAGACTAGGCGGTTCCTCCTACAATGAGCAGTTCTTC
NA	TRBV19	TRBJ2-1	TRBD1	CASTNLGTGANEQFF	TGTGCCAGTACCAACCTGGGGACAGGGGCCAATGAGCAGTTCTTC
few	TRBV29-1	TRBJ2-2	TRBD2	CSVEAGGSGELFF	TGCAGCGTTGAAGCGGGAGGGTCCGGGGAGCTGTTTTTT
NA	TRBV7-9	TRBJ2-7	TRBD2	CASSLGTSGSRDYEQYF	TGTGCCAGCAGCTTAGGGACTAGCGGGTCGAGGGACTACGAGCAGTACTTC
NA	TRBV10-3	TRBJ2-1	TRBD1	CAISPGQGVGSQKFF	TGTGCCATCAGCCCGGGACAGGGGGTTGGGAGTCAAAAGTTCTTC
NA	TRBV2	TRBJ2-6	NA	CASSEFLDSNSGANVLTF	TGTGCCAGCAGTGAGTTCCTGGACAGTAACTCTGGGGCCAACGTCCTGACTTTC
NA	TRBV7-2	TRBJ2-1	NA	CASSLGGVTYNEQFF	TGTGCCAGCAGCTTAGGCGGGGTAACTTACAATGAGCAGTTCTTC
few	TRBV30	TRBJ2-3	NA	CAWSQGNTDTQYF	TGTGCCTGGAGTCAGGGGAACACAGATACGCAGTATTTT
few	TRBV20-1	TRBJ1-4	NA	CSARVSEKLFF	TGCAGTGCTAGAGTATCAGAAAAACTGTTTTTT
NA	TRBV4-3	TRBJ2-7	NA	CASSQGDDSWGEQYF	TGCGCCAGCAGCCAAGGGGACGACAGTTGGGGCGAGCAGTACTTC
many	TRBV7-9	TRBJ2-7	TRBD1	CASSLGGGQGHEQYF	TGTGCCAGCAGCTTAGGGGGGGGACAGGGCCACGAGCAGTACTTC
few	TRBV19	TRBJ2-2	TRBD2	CASSIGVWNPSGNTGELFF	TGTGCCAGTAGTATAGGGGTCTGGAACCCTAGCGGGAACACCGGGGAGCTGTTTTTT
few	TRBV30	TRBJ1-4	NA	CAWTKNGTPGKLFF	TGTGCCTGGACCAAAAACGGGACCCCGGGGAAACTGTTTTTT
NA	TRBV7-2	TRBJ2-1	NA	CASSLANREQFF	TGTGCCAGCAGCTTAGCTAACCGTGAGCAGTTCTTC
NA	TRBV28	TRBJ2-5	TRBD2	CASSFSPGGRETQYF	TGTGCCAGCAGTTTTAGTCCGGGGGGAAGAGAGACCCAGTACTTC
few	TRBV19	TRBJ2-1	TRBD2	CASSIPTSGMGNEQFF	TGTGCCAGTAGTATTCCGACTAGCGGGATGGGCAATGAGCAGTTCTTC
once	TRBV11-1	TRBJ2-6	NA	CASSLPSGLISGANVLTF	TGTGCCAGCAGCTTACCCTCAGGGCTAATCTCTGGGGCCAACGTCCTGACTTTC
few	TRBV6-1	TRBJ2-4	TRBD2	CASSTHRGGLLAKNIQYF	TGTGCCAGCAGTACACATCGGGGGGGGCTCCTAGCCAAAAACATTCAGTACTTC
few	TRBV27	TRBJ2-7	TRBD2	CASSFAGVWDEQYF	TGTGCCAGCAGTTTTGCGGGAGTCTGGGACGAGCAGTACTTC
few	TRBV29-1	TRBJ2-7	NA	CSKPARDTNYEQYF	TGCAGTAAACCCGCGAGGGACACGAACTACGAGCAGTACTTC
few	TRBV2	TRBJ2-7	TRBD1	CASSFDRAMYF	TGTGCCAGCAGTTTTGACAGGGCTATGTACTTC
once	TRBV20-1	TRBJ1-4	NA	CSASSDVLGKLFF	TGCAGTGCTAGTTCGGATGTCCTGGGAAAACTGTTTTTT
many	TRBV10-2	TRBJ2-1	TRBD1	CASTETGYRQGPYNEQFF	TGCGCCAGCACCGAGACAGGATACCGACAGGGACCCTACAATGAGCAGTTCTTC
few	TRBV15	TRBJ2-7	NA	CATSRDRAVSKQYF	TGTGCCACCAGCAGAGATCGGGCGGTTTCGAAGCAGTACTTC
NA	TRBV19	TRBJ1-1	TRBD1	CATRDRGTEAFF	TGTGCCACCCGGGACAGGGGCACTGAAGCTTTCTTT
NA	TRBV11-2	TRBJ2-3	NA	CASSLDRGFSTDTQYF	TGTGCCAGCAGCTTAGATCGAGGCTTTAGCACAGATACGCAGTATTTT
NA	TRBV4-1	TRBJ2-1	TRBD2	CASSFPGTSGNEQFF	TGCGCCAGCAGCTTCCCCGGGACTAGCGGCAATGAGCAGTTCTTC
NA	TRBV6-9	TRBJ2-1	TRBD2	CASSLREGDEQFF	TGTGCCAGCAGTTTGCGGGAGGGCGATGAGCAGTTCTTC